Listed below are T cell receptor beta chains from one sample, sequenced in a study of OX40 agonist ivuxolimab in advanced cancers. TCRdb keeps only in-frame clones here, not all; method: immunoSEQ multiplex PCR. Of over 75,000 clones in the sample, under 95% were seen once. This specimen was CD4+ or CD8+ T cells sorted from blood, taken in a trial of the OX40 agonist ivuxolimab. These receptor sequences come from an adult with an advanced solid tumor such as melanoma, head and neck, liver or kidney cancer. Both conserved end residues are part of each CDR3. D genes are given only for firm matches. Clone size is not always given. Where it is, it says once, few, many or a class for expanded clones.

D gene,J gene,clone size,V gene,CDR3 protein,CDR3 DNA
-,TRBJ1-5,-,TRBV11-2,CASSLDYRAQPQHF,TGTGCCAGCAGCTTAGATTACAGGGCTCAGCCCCAGCATTTT
-,TRBJ2-7,-,TRBV7-2,CASSLAGSYEQYF,TGTGCCAGCAGCTTAGCAGGGAGCTACGAGCAGTACTTC
TRBD2,TRBJ2-1,once,TRBV28,CASSLSHAAGYNEQFF,TGTGCCAGCAGTCTATCCCATGCAGCGGGATACAATGAGCAGTTCTTC
-,TRBJ2-7,-,TRBV6-1,CASKSFPYEQYF,TGTGCCAGCAAATCTTTTCCCTACGAGCAGTACTTC
-,TRBJ2-5,-,TRBV7-6,CASSLGPQETQYF,TGTGCCAGCAGCTTAGGACCCCAAGAGACCCAGTACTTC
-,TRBJ2-7,-,TRBV5-1,CASSLAWGSPYEQYF,TGCGCCAGCAGCTTGGCCTGGGGCTCCCCCTACGAGCAGTACTTC
-,TRBJ2-5,-,TRBV6-1,CASSPGLKTETQYF,TGTGCCAGCAGCCCGGGACTGAAAACGGAGACCCAGTACTTC
TRBD1,TRBJ1-2,-,TRBV27,CASSFSRDRVDGYTF,TGTGCCAGCAGTTTCTCCCGGGACAGGGTCGATGGCTACACCTTC
-,TRBJ2-3,once,TRBV6-1,CASSDVGGSTDTQYF,TGTGCCAGCAGTGATGTTGGCGGGAGCACAGATACGCAGTATTTT
-,TRBJ1-4,-,TRBV18,CASSPRVRGSNEKLFF,TGTGCCAGCTCACCACGCGTGAGAGGGTCTAATGAAAAACTGTTTTTT
-,TRBJ2-1,-,TRBV11-2,CASSLANNEQFF,TGTGCCAGCAGCTTAGCGAACAATGAGCAGTTCTTC
-,TRBJ1-2,once,TRBV14,CASSQDAGNYGYTF,TGTGCCAGCAGCCAAGATGCGGGGAACTATGGCTACACCTTC
TRBD1,TRBJ1-1,-,TRBV28,CASSLLTGGHTEAFF,TGTGCCAGCAGCCTCCTAACAGGGGGCCACACTGAAGCTTTCTTT
TRBD1,TRBJ1-4,-,TRBV29-1,CSARTGTANEKLFF,TGCAGCGCTCGAACCGGGACAGCGAATGAAAAACTGTTTTTT
TRBD2,TRBJ2-7,-,TRBV4-1,CASSQALGTSGSKYEQYF,TGCGCCAGCAGCCAGGCTTTAGGGACTAGCGGGAGTAAGTACGAGCAGTACTTC
-,TRBJ1-1,-,TRBV29-1,CSVSTGRVEAFF,TGCAGCGTCAGTACCGGCAGGGTTGAAGCTTTCTTT
TRBD1,TRBJ1-4,-,TRBV4-1,CASSQFDRANEKLFF,TGCGCCAGCAGCCAATTTGACAGGGCTAATGAAAAACTGTTTTTT
TRBD1,TRBJ2-1,-,TRBV28,CASSLRGRSYNEQFF,TGTGCCAGCAGTTTAAGGGGGCGCTCCTACAATGAGCAGTTCTTC
-,TRBJ2-7,-,TRBV6-1,CASSDARTYEQYF,TGTGCCAGCAGTGACGCAAGAACCTACGAGCAGTACTTC
TRBD2,TRBJ2-3,-,TRBV5-1,CASSLLTGGSTDTQYF,TGCGCCAGCAGCTTGCTAACGGGAGGGAGCACAGATACGCAGTATTTT
-,TRBJ2-3,-,TRBV9,CASNPRISTDTQYF,TGTGCCAGCAACCCAAGGATTAGCACAGATACGCAGTATTTT
-,TRBJ2-1,-,TRBV6-5,CASSPPQGGQFF,TGTGCCAGCAGTCCGCCGCAGGGTGGGCAGTTCTTC
-,TRBJ2-2,-,TRBV29-1,CSVAHRVGGELFF,TGCAGCGTTGCCCACCGGGTGGGAGGGGAGCTGTTTTTT
TRBD1,TRBJ2-5,-,TRBV7-9,CASSYSRDRETQYF,TGTGCCAGTTCCTACAGCCGGGACAGAGAGACCCAGTACTTC
TRBD1,TRBJ1-2,-,TRBV23-1,CASSQSPTGGVRYGYTF,TGCGCCAGCAGTCAATCCCCGACAGGGGGCGTTAGGTATGGCTACACCTTC
-,TRBJ2-5,-,TRBV7-9,CASSLAPGLAAGTQYF,TGTGCCAGCAGCTTAGCCCCTGGGCTAGCCGCGGGGACCCAGTACTTC
-,TRBJ1-5,-,TRBV4-3,CASSQGGNSNQPQHF,TGCGCCAGCAGCCAAGGGGGGAATAGCAATCAGCCCCAGCATTTT
TRBD1,TRBJ2-5,-,TRBV19,CASSHDREKETQYF,TGTGCCAGTAGCCATGACAGGGAGAAAGAGACCCAGTACTTC
-,TRBJ2-5,-,TRBV5-1,CASSPGAGQETQYF,TGCGCCAGCAGCCCCGGGGCAGGCCAAGAGACCCAGTACTTC
TRBD2,TRBJ2-1,-,TRBV7-9,CASSPNPGLAGENEQFF,TGTGCCAGCAGCCCCAACCCGGGACTAGCGGGAGAGAATGAGCAGTTCTTC